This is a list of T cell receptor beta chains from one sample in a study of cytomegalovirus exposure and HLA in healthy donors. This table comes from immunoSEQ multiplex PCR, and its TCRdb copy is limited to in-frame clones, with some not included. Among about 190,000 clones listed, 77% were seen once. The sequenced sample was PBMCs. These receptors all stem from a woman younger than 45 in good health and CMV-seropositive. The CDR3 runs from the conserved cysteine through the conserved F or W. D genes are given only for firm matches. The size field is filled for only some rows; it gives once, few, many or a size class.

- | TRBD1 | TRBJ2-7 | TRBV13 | TGTGCCAGCACCCGGACAGGGACCTACGAGCAGTACTTC | CASTRTGTYEQYF
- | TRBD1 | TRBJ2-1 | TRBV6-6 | TGTGCCAGCAGGAAGGGGGCAGCCCCGTTCTTC | CASRKGAAPFF
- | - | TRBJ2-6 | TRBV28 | TGTGCCAGCAGGCGTCCACCCTCCTCTGGGGCCAACGTCCTGACTTTC | CASRRPPSSGANVLTF
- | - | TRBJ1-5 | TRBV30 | TGTGCCTGGAGTCTAACAGGGAACGGCAATCAGCCCCAGCATTTT | CAWSLTGNGNQPQHF
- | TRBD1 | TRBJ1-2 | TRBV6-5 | TGTGCCAGCAGTTCGACAGGGGGCGGCTATGGCTACACCTTC | CASSSTGGGYGYTF
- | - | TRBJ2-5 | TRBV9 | TGTGCCAGCAGCGTAGGTTCGACAGGTGGTTGGGAGACCCAGTACTTC | CASSVGSTGGWETQYF
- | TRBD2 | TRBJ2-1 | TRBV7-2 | TGTGCCAGCAGCTTAGTAGCGGGAGATGAGCAGTTCTTC | CASSLVAGDEQFF
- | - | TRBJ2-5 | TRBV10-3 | TGTGCCATCAGTGAGCCCCGAAGGGGAGAGACCCAGTACTTC | CAISEPRRGETQYF
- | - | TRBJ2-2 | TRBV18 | TGTGCCAGCTCACCTCTTCTGTCCGGGGAGCTGTTTTTT | CASSPLLSGELFF
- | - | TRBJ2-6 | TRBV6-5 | TGTGCCAGCAGCAGGGATCCTGGGGCCAACGTCCTGACTTTC | CASSRDPGANVLTF
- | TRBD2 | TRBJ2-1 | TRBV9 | TGTGCCAGCAGCGTAGCTTGGGGACTAGCGTTCAATGAGCAGTTCTTC | CASSVAWGLAFNEQFF
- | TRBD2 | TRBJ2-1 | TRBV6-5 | TGTGCCACCCTAGGCTTGGGGGGGATGAATGAGCAGTTCTTC | CATLGLGGMNEQFF
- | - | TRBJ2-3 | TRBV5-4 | TGTGCCAGCAGTTCGCCAGGGACACGAGATACGCAGTATTTT | CASSSPGTRDTQYF
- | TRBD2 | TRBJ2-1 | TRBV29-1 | TGCAGCGCAGCCCCCCCCAGCGGGAGGGCCGGTGAGCAGTTCTTC | CSAAPPSGRAGEQFF
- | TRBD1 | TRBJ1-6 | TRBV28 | TGTGCCAGCAGTGCCGGGACAGTTCGATCACCCCTCCACTTT | CASSAGTVRSPLHF
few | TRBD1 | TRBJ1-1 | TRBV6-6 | TGTGCCAGCAGTCGCAGGACAGGGGAGGAAGCTTTCTTT | CASSRRTGEEAFF
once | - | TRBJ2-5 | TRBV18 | TGTGCCAGCTCACCCCGACTAGGGGAGACCCAGTACTTC | CASSPRLGETQYF
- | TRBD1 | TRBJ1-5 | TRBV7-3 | TGTGCCAGCAGCGCGGACAGGGGACAGCCCCAGCATTTT | CASSADRGQPQHF
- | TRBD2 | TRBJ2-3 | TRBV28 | TGTGCCAGCACCTCCCTAGCGGGGGGGCACGGAGATACGCAGTATTTT | CASTSLAGGHGDTQYF
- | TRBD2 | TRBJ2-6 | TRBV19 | TGTGCCAGTAGTATCACGGGAGGCTCTGGGGCCAACGTCCTGACTTTC | CASSITGGSGANVLTF
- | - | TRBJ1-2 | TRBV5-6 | TGTGCCAGCAGCTTGGTTTTACAGGCCCGGCGGGGAGATGGCTACACCTTC | CASSLVLQARRGDGYTF
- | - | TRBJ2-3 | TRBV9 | TGTGCCAGCAGCGTACGGGGCCTCAGGGGAGCAACAGATACGCAGTATTTT | CASSVRGLRGATDTQYF
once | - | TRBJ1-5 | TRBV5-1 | TGCGCCAGCAGCTTGGAAACCGGGAGCAATCAGCCCCAGCATTTT | CASSLETGSNQPQHF
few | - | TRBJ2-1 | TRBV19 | TGTGCCAGTAGTCTCCGAACTGAATACGCCTACAATGAGCAGTTCTTC | CASSLRTEYAYNEQFF
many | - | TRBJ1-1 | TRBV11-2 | TGTGCCAGCAGCTCAAACTGGGGAGCCGAAGCTTTCTTT | CASSSNWGAEAFF
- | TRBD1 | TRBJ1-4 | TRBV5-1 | TGCGCCAGCAGCCGGAAAAGGACAGGGCAGGAAGAAAAACTGTTTTTT | CASSRKRTGQEEKLFF
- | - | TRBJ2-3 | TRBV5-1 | TGCGCCAGCAGCTTGTCCCTAGCGTCTAGCACAGATACGCAGTATTTT | CASSLSLASSTDTQYF
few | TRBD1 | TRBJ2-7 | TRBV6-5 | TGTGCCAGCAAACCCGGGACAGGGGGCTACGAGCAGTACTTC | CASKPGTGGYEQYF
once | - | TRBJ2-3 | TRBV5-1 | TGCGCCAGCAGCCTAGACAGGCTTCCTACCTATTTT | CASSLDRLPTYF
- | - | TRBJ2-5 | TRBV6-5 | TGTGCCAGCAGTTACTCGGGAGTACAAGAGACCCAGTACTTC | CASSYSGVQETQYF
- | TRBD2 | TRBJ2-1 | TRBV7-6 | TGTGCCAGCAGCTCGGGACTAAAAATCCGCGAGCAGTTCTTC | CASSSGLKIREQFF
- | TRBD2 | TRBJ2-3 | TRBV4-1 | TGCGCCAGCAGCCAAACCGGACTAGCGGGGGGGTTCTCAGATACGCAGTATTTT | CASSQTGLAGGFSDTQYF
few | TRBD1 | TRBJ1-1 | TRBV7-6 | TGTGCCAGCAGCCAGATCTACAGGGGGACTGAAGCTTTCTTT | CASSQIYRGTEAFF
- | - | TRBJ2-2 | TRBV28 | TGTGCCAGCAGTTCTGTAAACACCGGGGAGCTGTTTTTT | CASSSVNTGELFF
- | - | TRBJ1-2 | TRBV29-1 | TGCAGCGTCTCAGAAGACTATGGCTACACCTTC | CSVSEDYGYTF
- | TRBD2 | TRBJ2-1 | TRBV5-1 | TGCGCCAGCAGCTTGGGCCTAGCGGGACCCGTGTTCTTC | CASSLGLAGPVFF
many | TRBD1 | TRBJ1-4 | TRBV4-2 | TGTGCCAGCAGCCAATCACAGGGGGGACCTAATGAAAAACTGTTTTTT | CASSQSQGGPNEKLFF
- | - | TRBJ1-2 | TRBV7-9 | TGTGCCAGCAGCTTAGTGGCGGCAGGGTATGGCTACACCTTC | CASSLVAAGYGYTF
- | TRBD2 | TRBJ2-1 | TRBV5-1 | TGCGCCAGCAGCTTGAGGCTAGCGGGGACCAATGAGCAGTTCTTC | CASSLRLAGTNEQFF
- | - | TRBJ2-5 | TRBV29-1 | TGCAGCGTTGCGACTATTCACCAAGAGACCCAGTACTTC | CSVATIHQETQYF
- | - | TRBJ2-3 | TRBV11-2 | TGTGCCAGCAGCCTCCTTGGCGGGCTCACAGATACGCAGTATTTT | CASSLLGGLTDTQYF
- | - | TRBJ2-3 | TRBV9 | TGTGCCAGCAGCGAGGGGGATACGCAGTATTTT | CASSEGDTQYF
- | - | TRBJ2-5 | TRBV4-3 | TGCGCCAGCAGCCAAGATTGGGCCGGTTGGGAGACCCAGTACTTC | CASSQDWAGWETQYF
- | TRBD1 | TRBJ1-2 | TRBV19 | TGTGCCAGTAGTAGGACAGGGGCCACGCGTGGCTACACCTTC | CASSRTGATRGYTF
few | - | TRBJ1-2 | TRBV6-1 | TGTGCCAGCAGTGGTACGACTCTCTCGGGCTACACCTTC | CASSGTTLSGYTF
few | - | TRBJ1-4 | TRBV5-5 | TGTGCCAGCAGCTTAAGGTGGGGTAACCCGGGACATAGGGGAAAACTGTTTTTT | CASSLRWGNPGHRGKLFF
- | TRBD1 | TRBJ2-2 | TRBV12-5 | TGTGCTAGTCAGGAGCCAGGGGGTAGTACCGGGGAGCTGTTTTTT | CASQEPGGSTGELFF
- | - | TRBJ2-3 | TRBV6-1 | TGTGCCAGCGCCCTAGGAGGGGTGGCAGATACGCAGTATTTT | CASALGGVADTQYF
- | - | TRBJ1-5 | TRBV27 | TGTGCCAGCAGCCTCTGGGGGGGTCAGCCCCAGCATTTT | CASSLWGGQPQHF
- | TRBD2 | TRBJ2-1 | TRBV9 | TGTGCCAGCAGCGTAGGGACTAGCGGGTCCTACAATGAGCAGTTCTTC | CASSVGTSGSYNEQFF
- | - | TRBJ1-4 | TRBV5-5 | TGTGCCAGCAGCGTGGGGGGGGGCGGTGAAAAACTGTTTTTT | CASSVGGGGEKLFF
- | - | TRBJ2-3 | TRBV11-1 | TGTGCCAGCAGCTCGTCCCTCACAGATACGCAGTATTTT | CASSSSLTDTQYF
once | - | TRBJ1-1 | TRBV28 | TGTGCCAGCAGTTTAACCGGCCCCCCCGGGGCTTTCTTT | CASSLTGPPGAFF
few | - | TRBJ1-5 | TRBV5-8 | TGTGCCAGCAGCTTGGCCCCGGGTGGCAATCAGCCCCAGCATTTT | CASSLAPGGNQPQHF